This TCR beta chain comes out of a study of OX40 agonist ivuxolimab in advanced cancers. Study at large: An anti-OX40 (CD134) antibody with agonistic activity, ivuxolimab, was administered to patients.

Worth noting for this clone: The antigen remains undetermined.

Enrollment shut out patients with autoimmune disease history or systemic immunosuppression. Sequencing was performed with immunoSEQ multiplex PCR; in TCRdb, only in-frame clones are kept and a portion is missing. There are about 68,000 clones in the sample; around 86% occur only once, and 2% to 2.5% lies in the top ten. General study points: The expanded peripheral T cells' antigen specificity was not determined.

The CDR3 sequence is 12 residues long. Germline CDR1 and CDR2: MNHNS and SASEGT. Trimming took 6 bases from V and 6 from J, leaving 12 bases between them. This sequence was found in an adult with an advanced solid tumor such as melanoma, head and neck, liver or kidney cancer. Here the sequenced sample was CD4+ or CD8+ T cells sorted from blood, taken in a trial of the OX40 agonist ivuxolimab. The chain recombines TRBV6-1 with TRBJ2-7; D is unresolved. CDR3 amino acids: CASRDAHPEQYF. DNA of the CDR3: TGTGCCAGCAGGGACGCACACCCCGAGCAGTACTTC.